This TCR beta chain stems from a study of cytomegalovirus exposure and HLA in healthy donors. Study observations and caveats: Presence/absence analyses took donor sequencing depth as roughly uniform.

PCR used 60 Vbeta primers and 13 Jbeta primers. Produced via immunoSEQ multiplex PCR; TCRdb's table is partial and in-frame only. Of under 150,000 clones detected, 82% appear once; the ten largest clones hold around 2.7%. The CDR3 is made up of 15 amino acids. From germline, CDR1 is SGHAT and CDR2 FQDESV (reference sequence). J was trimmed by 3 bases and V by 6 bases; bases with no gene match: 8. For this clone: The antigen is not known.

The chain recombines TRBV11-1 with TRBJ2-7, with TRBD1 matching 10 bases. Specimen: PBMCs. The TCR sequence derives from a young woman in good health and CMV-seronegative. Here the CDR3 reads CASRSPDRGFYEQYF. The CDR3 DNA is TGTGCCAGCAGGTCTCCGGACAGGGGGTTCTACGAGCAGTACTTC.